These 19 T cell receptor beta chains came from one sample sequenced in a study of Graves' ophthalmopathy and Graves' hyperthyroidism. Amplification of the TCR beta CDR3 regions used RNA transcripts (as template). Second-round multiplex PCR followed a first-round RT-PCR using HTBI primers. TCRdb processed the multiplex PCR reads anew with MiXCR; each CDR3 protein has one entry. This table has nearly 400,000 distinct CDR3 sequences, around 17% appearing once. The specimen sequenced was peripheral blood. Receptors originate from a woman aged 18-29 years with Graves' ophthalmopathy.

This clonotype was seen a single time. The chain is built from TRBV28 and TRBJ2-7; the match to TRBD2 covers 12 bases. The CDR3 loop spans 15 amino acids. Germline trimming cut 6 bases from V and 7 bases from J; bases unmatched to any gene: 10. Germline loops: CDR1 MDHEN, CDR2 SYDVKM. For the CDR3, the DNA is TGTGCCAGCAGGTGGACTAGCGGGACAACCTGGGAGCAGTACTTC. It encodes CASRWTSGTTWEQYF. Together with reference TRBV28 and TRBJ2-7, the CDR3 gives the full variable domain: DVKVTQSSRYLVKRTGEKVFLECVQDMDHENMFWYRQDPGLGLRLIYFSYDVKMKEKGDIPEGYSVSREKKERFSLILESASTNQTSMYLCASRWTSGTTWEQYFGPGTRLTVT.

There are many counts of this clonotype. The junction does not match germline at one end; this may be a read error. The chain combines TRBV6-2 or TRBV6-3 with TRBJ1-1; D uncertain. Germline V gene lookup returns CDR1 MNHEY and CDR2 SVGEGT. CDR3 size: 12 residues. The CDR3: CASSYRYTGAFF. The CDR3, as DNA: TGTGCCAGCAGTTACCGGTACACTGGAGCTTTCTTT.

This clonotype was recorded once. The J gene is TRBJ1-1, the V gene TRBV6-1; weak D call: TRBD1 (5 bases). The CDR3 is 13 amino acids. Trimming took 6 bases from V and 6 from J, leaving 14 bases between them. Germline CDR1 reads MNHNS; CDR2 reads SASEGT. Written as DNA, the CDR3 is TGTGCCAGCAGCCTAATGGGACTGTCTGAAGCTTTCTTT. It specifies CASSLMGLSEAFF.

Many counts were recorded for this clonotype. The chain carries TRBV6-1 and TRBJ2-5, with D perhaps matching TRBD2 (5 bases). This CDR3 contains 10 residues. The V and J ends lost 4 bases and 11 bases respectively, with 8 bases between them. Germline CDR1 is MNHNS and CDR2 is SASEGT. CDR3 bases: TGTGCCAGCAGTGGGCTAGCTCAGTACTTC. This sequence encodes CASSGLAQYF.

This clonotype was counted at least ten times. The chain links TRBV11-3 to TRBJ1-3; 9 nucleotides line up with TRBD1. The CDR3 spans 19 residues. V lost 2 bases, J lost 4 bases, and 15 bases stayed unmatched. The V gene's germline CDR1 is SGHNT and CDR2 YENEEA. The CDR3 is CASSLSVPRTGDRGNTIYF. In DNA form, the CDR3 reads TGTGCCAGCAGCTTATCCGTCCCCCGGACAGGGGATAGGGGAAACACCATATATTTT.

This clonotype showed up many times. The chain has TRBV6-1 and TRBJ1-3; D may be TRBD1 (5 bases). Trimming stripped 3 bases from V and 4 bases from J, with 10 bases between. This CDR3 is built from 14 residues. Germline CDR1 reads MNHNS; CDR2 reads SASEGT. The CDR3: CASSEGGAGNTIYF. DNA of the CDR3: TGTGCCAGCAGTGAGGGGGGAGCCGGAAACACCATATATTTT.

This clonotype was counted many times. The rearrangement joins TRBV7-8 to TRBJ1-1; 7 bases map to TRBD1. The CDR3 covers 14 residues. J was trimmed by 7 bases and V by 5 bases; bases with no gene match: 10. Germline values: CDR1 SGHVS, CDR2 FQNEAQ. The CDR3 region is CASSRGQANREAFF. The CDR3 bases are TGTGCCAGCAGCCGAGGACAGGCGAACCGTGAAGCTTTCTTT.

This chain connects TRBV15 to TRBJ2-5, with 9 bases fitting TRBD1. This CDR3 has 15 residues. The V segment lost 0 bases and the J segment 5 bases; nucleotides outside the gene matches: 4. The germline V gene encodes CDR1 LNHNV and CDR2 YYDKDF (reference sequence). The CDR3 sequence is CATSRDWDRAETQYF. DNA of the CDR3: TGTGCCACCAGCAGAGATTGGGACAGGGCTGAGACCCAGTACTTC.

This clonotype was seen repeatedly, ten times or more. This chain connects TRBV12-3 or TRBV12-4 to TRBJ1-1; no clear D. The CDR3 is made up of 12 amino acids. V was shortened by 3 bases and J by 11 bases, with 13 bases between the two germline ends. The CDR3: CASSFSSSRAFF. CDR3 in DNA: TGTGCCAGCAGTTTTTCCAGCTCGAGGGCTTTCTTT.

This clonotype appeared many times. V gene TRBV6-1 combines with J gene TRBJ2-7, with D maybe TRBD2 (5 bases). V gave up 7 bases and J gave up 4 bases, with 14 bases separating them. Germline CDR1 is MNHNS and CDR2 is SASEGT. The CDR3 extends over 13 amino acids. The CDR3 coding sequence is TGTGCCAGCAATCCTGGCCCGGGGTACGAGCAGTACTTC. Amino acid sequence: CASNPGPGYEQYF.

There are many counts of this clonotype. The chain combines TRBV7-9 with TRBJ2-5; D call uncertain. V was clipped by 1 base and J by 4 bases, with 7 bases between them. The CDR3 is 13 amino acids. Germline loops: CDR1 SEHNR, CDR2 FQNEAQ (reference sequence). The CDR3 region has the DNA TGTGCCAGCAGCTTAGGAGATGGAGAGACCCAGTACTTC. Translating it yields CASSLGDGETQYF.

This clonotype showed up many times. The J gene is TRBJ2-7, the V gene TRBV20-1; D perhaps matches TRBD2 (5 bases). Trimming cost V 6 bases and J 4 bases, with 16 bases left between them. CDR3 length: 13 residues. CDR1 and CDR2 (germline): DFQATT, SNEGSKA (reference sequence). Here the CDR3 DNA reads TGCAGTGCAAAGAAAAATGTAGCGTACGAGCAGTACTTC. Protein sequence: CSAKKNVAYEQYF.

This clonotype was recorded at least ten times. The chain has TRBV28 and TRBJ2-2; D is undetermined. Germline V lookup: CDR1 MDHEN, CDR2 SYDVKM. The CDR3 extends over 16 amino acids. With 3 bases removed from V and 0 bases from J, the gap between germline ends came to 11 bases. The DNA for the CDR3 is TGTGCCAGCAGTTTCGGCAGGCCCGCGAACACCGGGGAGCTGTTTTTT. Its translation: CASSFGRPANTGELFF.

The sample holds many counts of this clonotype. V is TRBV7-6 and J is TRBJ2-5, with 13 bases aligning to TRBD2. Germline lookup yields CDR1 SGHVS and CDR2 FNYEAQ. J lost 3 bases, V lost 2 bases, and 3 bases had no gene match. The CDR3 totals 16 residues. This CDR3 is CASSLLGLAGEETQYF. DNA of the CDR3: TGTGCCAGCAGCTTACTTGGACTAGCGGGGGAAGAGACCCAGTACTTC. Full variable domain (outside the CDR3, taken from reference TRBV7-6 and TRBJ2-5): GAGVSQSPRYKVTKRGQDVALRCDPISGHVSLYWYRQALGQGPEFLTYFNYEAQQDKSGLPNDRFSAERPEGSISTLTIQRTEQRDSAMYRCASSLLGLAGEETQYFGPGTRLLVL.

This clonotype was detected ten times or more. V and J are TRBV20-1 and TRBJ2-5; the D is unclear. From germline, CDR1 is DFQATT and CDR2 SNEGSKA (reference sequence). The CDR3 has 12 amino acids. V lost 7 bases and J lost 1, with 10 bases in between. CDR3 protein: CSDSRTQETQYF. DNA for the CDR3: TGCAGTGACAGCCGGACCCAAGAGACCCAGTACTTC.

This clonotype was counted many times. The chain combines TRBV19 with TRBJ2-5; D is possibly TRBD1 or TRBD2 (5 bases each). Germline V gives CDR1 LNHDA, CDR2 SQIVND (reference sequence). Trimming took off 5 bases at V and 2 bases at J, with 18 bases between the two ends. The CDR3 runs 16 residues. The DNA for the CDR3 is TGTGCCAGTAGTGGCAGAGGGGCCGGGTGGCAAGAGACCCAGTACTTC. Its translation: CASSGRGAGWQETQYF.

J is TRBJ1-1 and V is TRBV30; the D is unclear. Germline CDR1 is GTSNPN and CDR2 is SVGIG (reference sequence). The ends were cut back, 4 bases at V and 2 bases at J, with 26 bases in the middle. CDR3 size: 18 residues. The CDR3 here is CAWKSRSPTHTGNTEAFF. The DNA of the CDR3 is TGTGCCTGGAAATCCCGGAGCCCAACCCATACGGGTAACACTGAAGCTTTCTTT.

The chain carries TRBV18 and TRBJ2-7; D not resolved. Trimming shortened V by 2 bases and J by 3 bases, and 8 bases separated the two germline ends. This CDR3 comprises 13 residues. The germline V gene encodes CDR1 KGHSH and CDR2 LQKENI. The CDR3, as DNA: TGTGCCAGCTCACCAGGTTCCCTCTACGAGCAGTACTTC. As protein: CASSPGSLYEQYF. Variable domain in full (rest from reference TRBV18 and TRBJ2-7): NAGVMQNPRHLVRRRGQEARLRCSPMKGHSHVYWYRQLPEEGLKFMVYLQKENIIDESGMPKERFSAEFPKEGPSILRIQQVVRGDSAAYFCASSPGSLYEQYFGPGTRLTVT.

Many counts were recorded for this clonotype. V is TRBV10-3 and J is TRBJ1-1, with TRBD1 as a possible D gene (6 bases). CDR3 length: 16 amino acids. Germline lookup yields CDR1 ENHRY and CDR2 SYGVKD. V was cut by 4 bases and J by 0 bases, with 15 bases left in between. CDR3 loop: CAISGTESTMNTEAFF. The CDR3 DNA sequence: TGTGCCATCAGTGGGACAGAGAGCACCATGAACACTGAAGCTTTCTTT.